These T cell receptor beta chains were read from a single sample in a study of T cell changes during pregnancy in multiple sclerosis. Sequencing used immunoSEQ multiplex PCR; TCRdb keeps in-frame clones, though not all of them. The table shows tens of thousands of clones, with 85% to 95% occurring only once. The material was CD4+ T cells from peripheral blood mononuclear cells, obtained after pregnancy. The receptors come from a female donor with multiple sclerosis, enrolled in a pregnancy study. Both conserved end residues are part of each CDR3. D genes are given only for firm matches. The size field is filled for only some rows; it gives once, few, many or a size class.

V gene	J gene	D gene	clone size	CDR3 protein	CDR3 DNA
TRBV7-9	TRBJ2-4	NA	NA	CASSSTRAGGNIQYF	TGTGCCAGCAGCTCAACACGGGCTGGCGGGAACATTCAGTACTTC
TRBV28	TRBJ1-3	NA	NA	CASSLEGNTIYF	TGTGCCAGCAGCTTGGAGGGGAACACCATATATTTT
TRBV28	TRBJ2-2	NA	once	CASSELANTGELFF	TGTGCCAGCAGTGAACTAGCGAACACCGGGGAGCTGTTTTTT
TRBV5-4	TRBJ2-7	TRBD2	NA	CASSRGRGYEQYF	TGTGCCAGTAGTCGGGGGAGGGGCTACGAGCAGTACTTC
TRBV19	TRBJ2-5	NA	NA	CASSNLGMGRPPYF	TGTGCCAGTAGTAACTTGGGGATGGGGAGACCCCCTTACTTC
TRBV11-3	TRBJ2-5	NA	NA	CASSPGQNQETQYF	TGTGCCAGCAGCCCCGGACAGAACCAAGAGACCCAGTACTTC
TRBV7-2	TRBJ1-2	NA	once	CASSLEFGTNYGYTF	TGTGCCAGCAGCTTAGAATTCGGGACTAACTATGGCTACACCTTC
TRBV15	TRBJ2-2	NA	NA	CATSRGRTGELFF	TGTGCCACCAGCAGAGGGAGGACCGGGGAGCTGTTTTTT
TRBV5-1	TRBJ2-3	TRBD1	NA	CASSLETGQGEYTQYF	TGCGCCAGCAGCTTAGAAACGGGACAGGGGGAATATACGCAGTATTTT
TRBV27	TRBJ2-7	TRBD2	NA	CASSSRLLAASYEQYF	TGTGCCAGCAGTAGCCGACTTCTAGCGGCCTCCTACGAGCAGTACTTC
TRBV27	TRBJ1-1	NA	NA	CASSPDSWGLAEAFF	TGTGCCAGCAGTCCAGACAGCTGGGGTTTGGCTGAAGCTTTCTTT
TRBV7-9	TRBJ2-1	NA	NA	CASSPGYNEQFF	TGTGCCAGCAGCCCGGGTTACAATGAGCAGTTCTTC
TRBV6-6	TRBJ2-5	NA	NA	CASLPSGRSQETQYF	TGTGCCAGCTTACCCAGTGGGAGGTCCCAAGAGACCCAGTACTTC
TRBV5-1	TRBJ2-7	TRBD2	NA	CASSISGTSGSNEQYF	TGCGCCAGCAGCATTTCCGGGACTAGCGGGAGCAACGAGCAGTACTTC
TRBV23-1	TRBJ2-1	TRBD2	once	CASSSTSGKFF	TGCGCCAGCAGCTCGACTAGCGGAAAGTTCTTC
TRBV9	TRBJ2-1	TRBD2	NA	CASSAGGPGLAGGLLVNEQFF	TGTGCCAGCAGCGCTGGCGGCCCTGGACTAGCGGGAGGGCTCCTAGTTAATGAGCAGTTCTTC
TRBV30	TRBJ2-7	TRBD2	NA	CAWKSGRVQYF	TGTGCCTGGAAAAGCGGGAGGGTGCAGTACTTC
TRBV5-1	TRBJ2-7	NA	NA	CASSLAGNRDEQYF	TGCGCCAGCAGCTTGGCCGGGAATAGGGACGAGCAGTACTTC
TRBV7-8	TRBJ2-7	TRBD2	NA	CASSLVLAGRGEQYF	TGTGCCAGCAGCTTAGTTCTAGCGGGAAGGGGCGAGCAGTACTTC
TRBV7-9	TRBJ2-1	TRBD2	NA	CASSLGTSLFF	TGTGCCAGCAGCTTAGGGACTAGTCTGTTCTTC
TRBV19	TRBJ2-7	TRBD1	NA	CASSIRTGAVYEQYF	TGTGCCAGTAGTATAAGGACAGGTGCGGTCTACGAGCAGTACTTC
TRBV15	TRBJ2-7	NA	NA	CATSRDSSFSYEQYF	TGTGCCACCAGCAGAGATAGCTCCTTTTCCTACGAGCAGTACTTC
TRBV20-1	TRBJ2-7	NA	NA	CSAMSGGQYF	TGCAGTGCTATGAGCGGAGGGCAGTACTTC
TRBV5-1	TRBJ2-1	NA	NA	CASSLDPAREVSYNEQFF	TGCGCCAGCAGCTTGGACCCAGCCAGGGAGGTCTCCTACAATGAGCAGTTCTTC
TRBV5-4	TRBJ1-2	TRBD1	few	CASTPWGTGISYGYTF	TGTGCCAGCACCCCTTGGGGGACAGGGATCTCCTATGGCTACACCTTC
TRBV4-3	TRBJ2-1	NA	NA	CASSPGTINNEQFF	TGCGCCAGCAGCCCTGGGACAATTAACAATGAGCAGTTCTTC
TRBV5-4	TRBJ2-1	TRBD2	NA	CASSLGLAGGDEQFF	TGTGCCAGCAGCCTAGGACTAGCGGGAGGCGATGAGCAGTTCTTC
TRBV5-8	TRBJ2-7	NA	NA	CASSLATYEQYF	TGTGCCAGCAGCTTGGCCACCTACGAGCAGTACTTC
TRBV28	TRBJ2-3	NA	NA	CASSFYRLVGSTDTQYF	TGTGCCAGCAGTTTCTACCGACTAGTCGGTAGCACAGATACGCAGTATTTT
TRBV5-4	TRBJ1-2	NA	few	CASSSRDSYGYTF	TGTGCCAGCAGCTCCAGGGACTCCTATGGCTACACCTTC
TRBV28	TRBJ2-3	NA	NA	CASRAQGSDTQYF	TGTGCCAGCAGAGCCCAGGGCTCAGATACGCAGTATTTT
TRBV6-6	TRBJ2-1	NA	NA	CASSYGGTVNEQFF	TGTGCCAGCAGTTACGGCGGGACAGTAAATGAGCAGTTCTTC
TRBV10-3	TRBJ1-5	NA	NA	CAISGGGPLQPQHF	TGTGCCATCAGTGGCGGGGGGCCGCTACAGCCCCAGCATTTT
TRBV27	TRBJ2-7	NA	NA	CASSLDRSTYEQYF	TGTGCCAGCAGTTTAGACAGGTCTACCTACGAGCAGTACTTC
TRBV29-1	TRBJ1-1	NA	few	CSADPTGNTEAFF	TGCAGCGCCGACCCGACAGGGAACACTGAAGCTTTCTTT